A selection of T cell receptor beta chains follows, all from one sample in a study of shared clonotypes between healthy human individuals. The assay was immunoSEQ multiplex PCR, and TCRdb's table has in-frame clones only and misses some. The sample records roughly 1.5 million clones, roughly 98% being singletons. Sequencing was performed on naive CD4+ T cells sorted from blood. The receptor source for this set is a man aged 30-40 years in good health. The CDR3 runs from the conserved cysteine through the conserved F or W. Each record gives: V gene, D gene, J gene, clone size, CDR3 DNA, CDR3 protein. D genes are given only for firm matches. Size values are once, few and many counts, or a class for expanded clones, and some rows have none.

>TRBV7-2|TRBD2|TRBJ2-7|NA
TGTGCCAGCAGCACCAGACTAGCGGGAGGGCCGTTCGAGCAGTACTTC
CASSTRLAGGPFEQYF
>TRBV6-5|NA|TRBJ1-5|NA
TGTGCCAGCAGCGACACACCCAGCAATCAGCCCCAGCATTTT
CASSDTPSNQPQHF
>TRBV7-2|TRBD2|TRBJ2-3|NA
TGTGCCAGCATCGCGGGAGGGGGAGATACGCAGTATTTT
CASIAGGGDTQYF
>TRBV7-2|NA|TRBJ1-1|NA
TGTGCCAGCAGTCAAAATGGACTTGACACTGAAGCTTTCTTT
CASSQNGLDTEAFF
>TRBV19|TRBD1|TRBJ1-2|NA
TGTGCCAGTAGTCCGACCGGGACAGGGGGAAAAAGTGGCTACACCTTC
CASSPTGTGGKSGYTF
>TRBV28|TRBD1|TRBJ2-7|NA
TGTGCCAGCAGTTCCAGTCCCGGGACAGGCTCCTACGAGCAGTACTTC
CASSSSPGTGSYEQYF
>TRBV10-3|NA|TRBJ1-5|NA
TGTGCCATCAGTGGAGGGGCGCGGAGCAATCAGCCCCAGCATTTT
CAISGGARSNQPQHF
>TRBV5-6|NA|TRBJ2-7|once
TGTGCCAGCAGCTCAAGAGACAAGGGGTTCGAGCAGTACTTC
CASSSRDKGFEQYF
>TRBV2|NA|TRBJ2-7|NA
TGTGCCAGCAGTGTTCACAACGCCTACGAGCAGTACTTC
CASSVHNAYEQYF
>TRBV15|NA|TRBJ2-5|NA
TGTGCCACCAGCAGAGATCGGGGGGAGACCCAGTACTTC
CATSRDRGETQYF
>TRBV5-4|NA|TRBJ2-7|NA
TGTGCCAGCAGGCGGGACGGCTCCTACGAGCAGTACTTC
CASRRDGSYEQYF
>TRBV27|NA|TRBJ1-4|NA
TGTGCCAGCAGTTTAGGGGTGGGGGAAAAACTGTTTTTT
CASSLGVGEKLFF
>TRBV27|NA|TRBJ1-5|NA
TGTGCCAGCAGTTCGAAACGGGGCGATCAGCCCCAGCATTTT
CASSSKRGDQPQHF
>TRBV7-6|TRBD2|TRBJ2-7|NA
TGTGCCAGCAGCTTAGGAAGTAGCGGGAGCTCCGAGCAGTACTTC
CASSLGSSGSSEQYF
>TRBV6-1|NA|TRBJ2-6|NA
TGTGCCAGCAGTGCAGGAAGCTCTGGGGCCAACGTCCTGACTTTC
CASSAGSSGANVLTF
>TRBV27|NA|TRBJ2-5|NA
TGTGCCACCGGGTTTGTAAGGCGGGGGACCCAGTACTTC
CATGFVRRGTQYF
>TRBV29-1|TRBD1|TRBJ1-2|NA
TGCAGCGCTCGACAGGGGGCTGGTGGCTACACCTTC
CSARQGAGGYTF
>TRBV5-6|NA|TRBJ2-3|NA
TGTGCCAGCAGCTTGGACTGGAACACAGATACGCAGTATTTT
CASSLDWNTDTQYF
>TRBV5-1|TRBD2|TRBJ2-2|NA
TGCGCCAGCAGCTCGGGACTAGCGGGGCGAAACCTCACGGGGGAGCTGTTTTTT
CASSSGLAGRNLTGELFF
>TRBV11-2|NA|TRBJ1-5|NA
TGTGCCAGCAGCTCTCAGGGGAGTCAGCCCCAGCATTTT
CASSSQGSQPQHF
>TRBV2|NA|TRBJ2-7|NA
TGTGCCAGCAGTGAAGGCGCTCCGGATGCGGAGCAGTACTTC
CASSEGAPDAEQYF
>TRBV18|NA|TRBJ2-7|NA
TGTGCCAGCTCACCGGCCCAGATTCTCTCCTACGAGCAGTACTTC
CASSPAQILSYEQYF
>TRBV10-3|TRBD2|TRBJ2-7|NA
TGTGCCACGACCCTAGCGGGGACCTACGAGCAGTACTTC
CATTLAGTYEQYF
>TRBV14|TRBD1|TRBJ2-5|NA
TGTGCCAGCAGCCCCGGACAGGGGGTACTTTGGGAGACCCAGTACTTC
CASSPGQGVLWETQYF
>TRBV7-6|NA|TRBJ2-7|NA
TGTGCCAGCAGCTCGTTCAGGTCCTACGAGCAGTACTTC
CASSSFRSYEQYF
>TRBV2|NA|TRBJ2-1|NA
TGTGCCAGCAATAAAATTAAGAGACAGGAGCTCTTC
CASNKIKRQELF
>TRBV7-2|TRBD1|TRBJ2-5|NA
TGTGCCAGCAGCTCAGGGGTCCTTCAGGGGGCAGAGACCCAGTACTTC
CASSSGVLQGAETQYF
>TRBV19|NA|TRBJ1-2|NA
TGTGCCAGTAGGCGAGAGGGGATACATGGCTACACCTTC
CASRREGIHGYTF
>TRBV5-4|TRBD1|TRBJ2-1|NA
TGTGCCAGCACAGGGCCAGGGGGCCAAATAACCTCCTACAATGAGCAGTTCTTC
CASTGPGGQITSYNEQFF
>TRBV5-1|TRBD2|TRBJ2-1|NA
TGCGCCAGCAGCTTTTCCGGCAGACTAGCGAGGGATGAGCAGTTCTTC
CASSFSGRLARDEQFF
>TRBV4-2|TRBD2|TRBJ2-7|NA
TGTGCCAGCAGCCAAGTGAGGCGGGGGTCCTACGAGCAGTACTTC
CASSQVRRGSYEQYF
>TRBV13|TRBD2|TRBJ2-1|NA
TGTGCCAGCAGCTCTAGCGGGAGGGGGGATGAGCAGTTCTTC
CASSSSGRGDEQFF
>TRBV19|TRBD1|TRBJ2-7|NA
TGTGCCAGTAGTATAGTCTCCGGGACAGGGGTCGGCGAGCAGTACTTC
CASSIVSGTGVGEQYF
>TRBV5-5|TRBD2|TRBJ2-1|NA
TGTGCCAGCAGCTTGCCTAGCGGGAGCTATGAGCAGTTCTTC
CASSLPSGSYEQFF
>TRBV18|TRBD1|TRBJ1-5|NA
TGTGCCAGCTCACCTGCACAGGGGGTATATCAGCCCCAGCATTTT
CASSPAQGVYQPQHF
>TRBV10-3|TRBD2|TRBJ2-3|NA
TGTGCCATCAGTGAAGGACTAGAGAGCACAGATACGCAGTATTTT
CAISEGLESTDTQYF
>TRBV4-3|TRBD1|TRBJ1-3|NA
TGCGCCAGCAGCCATGCCAGGGGGCCCAGAAACACCATATATTTT
CASSHARGPRNTIYF
>TRBV2|NA|TRBJ2-7|NA
TGTGCCAGCAGCCGTGGCGACATTTCCTACGAGCAGTACTTC
CASSRGDISYEQYF
>TRBV29-1|TRBD1|TRBJ1-2|NA
TGCAGCGTTGCAGGGGGCGACTATGGCTACACCTTC
CSVAGGDYGYTF
>TRBV7-6|TRBD2|TRBJ2-7|NA
TGTGCCAGCAGCCCCCGTTTAAGCGGGGAACACTACGAGCAGTACTTC
CASSPRLSGEHYEQYF
>TRBV27|NA|TRBJ2-7|NA
TGTGCCAGCAGTTATCAGGGGAGCTCCTACGAGCAGTACTTC
CASSYQGSSYEQYF
>TRBV15|NA|TRBJ2-2|NA
TGTGCCACCAGGGACCTCGGGGACACCGGGGAGCTGTTTTTT
CATRDLGDTGELFF
>TRBV5-6|NA|TRBJ1-4|NA
TGTGCCAGCAGCTTGTGGTTTCAGGGTCTTAATAATGAAAAACTGTTTTTT
CASSLWFQGLNNEKLFF
>TRBV7-9|TRBD2|TRBJ2-7|NA
TGTGCCAGCAGCCCTTGGGCTAGCGGGAGGGTCGAGCAGTACTTC
CASSPWASGRVEQYF
>TRBV9|NA|TRBJ2-2|NA
TGTGCCAGCAGCGTAGGTGGGGCCACCGGGGAGCTGTTTTTT
CASSVGGATGELFF
>TRBV18|NA|TRBJ1-5|NA
TGTGCCAGCTCACCCCGGGGCCCCCAAGCGGGTCAGCCCCAGCATTTT
CASSPRGPQAGQPQHF
>TRBV27|NA|TRBJ2-3|NA
TGTGCCAGCAGCCCTACCTCAGGGGGACTCACAGATACGCAGTATTTT
CASSPTSGGLTDTQYF
>TRBV28|NA|TRBJ2-5|NA
TGTGCCAGCAGTTTGGGGGTGGGGGAGACCCAGTACTTC
CASSLGVGETQYF
>TRBV28|NA|TRBJ2-7|NA
TGTGCCAGCAGTTCTCTCGGGGGTTCTATCTACGAGCAGTACTTC
CASSSLGGSIYEQYF
>TRBV19|NA|TRBJ2-2|NA
TGTGCCAGTAGTCCGTCCGGCGCCGGGGAGCTGTTTTTT
CASSPSGAGELFF
>TRBV29-1|TRBD2|TRBJ2-5|NA
TGCAGCGGGACTAGCAGGATTGGGCAAGAGACCCAGTACTTC
CSGTSRIGQETQYF
>TRBV5-4|NA|TRBJ2-7|NA
TGTGCCAGCAGCGGGAGGTACTCCTACGAGCAGTACTTC
CASSGRYSYEQYF